The TCR beta chain under discussion was sequenced for a study of T cells of healthy individuals. TCRdb recomputed calls from the 5' RACE reads with MiXCR, one row per CDR3 protein. In the table there are nearly 100,000 distinct CDR3 sequences, around 17% of which are singletons. The TCR comes from a human donor in good health.

The CDR3 reads CASSLTSRQHYGYTF. For the CDR3, the DNA is TGTGCCAGCAGCTTAACCTCCCGACAGCACTATGGCTACACCTTC. The V and J genes are TRBV7-8 and TRBJ1-2; possibly TRBD1 for D (5 bases). Trimming removed 2 bases at V and 3 bases at J, with 13 bases between. CDR1 is SGHVS, CDR2 FQNEAQ, per germline. The CDR3 covers 15 residues.